The sequence of this T cell receptor (beta chain) was determined in a study of T-cell memory formation after mild COVID-19. The V gene's germline CDR1 is SGHDN and CDR2 FVKESK. V lost 1 base and J lost 4; bases outside the gene matches: 6. The CDR3 is made up of 15 amino acids. Constant-segment primers served in 5'RACE that generated TCR alpha and TCR beta cDNA libraries bearing sample barcodes and UMIs. Via MiXCR, TCRdb re-called the 5' RACE reads, giving one row per CDR3 protein. This sample yields under 90,000 distinct CDR3 sequences, of which about 15% are seen a single time; 25% to 35% belongs to the top ten. Study conclusions and caveats: Later expanders leaned toward CD4+, whereas clones contracting from day 15 to 85 were balanced CD4/CD8. The SARS-CoV-2 specificity of second-wave clones reaching peak at day 37 remained unverified.

On this clonotype: The antigen remains undetermined.

The rearrangement uses TRBV14 and TRBJ2-7; 8 positions match TRBD1. Sequenced input: PBMCs or a T cell subset sorted from them (not recorded which). This sequence was found in an adult woman who had mild COVID-19 (a few samples of this study predate the infection). Cell type and time point are not known. The DNA of the CDR3 is TGTGCCAGCAGCCAAGGGGCAGGGGGCTCTTACGAGCAGTACTTC. It is translated as CASSQGAGGSYEQYF.